This entry lists 14 T cell receptor beta chains sequenced from one sample in a study of T cell responses to AZD1222 COVID-19 vaccine. Only in-frame clones appear in the TCRdb table, and some are missing; sequencing was by immunoSEQ multiplex PCR. This repertoire shows roughly 190,000 clones, approximately 92% found once; its top ten account for approximately 1.5%. The material sequenced was peripheral blood, taken on day 0 of AZD1222 vaccination. These receptors came from an adult in good health.

V and J are TRBV25-1 and TRBJ1-1; no definite D call. This CDR3 has 10 residues. The ends were cut back, 5 bases at V and 6 bases at J, with 4 bases in the middle. Germline V gene sequence: CDR1 MGHDK, CDR2 SYGVNS. CDR3 sequence reads: CASSRAEAFF. As DNA, the CDR3 is TGTGCCAGCAGTCGGGCTGAAGCTTTCTTT.

This rearrangement joins TRBV28 to TRBJ1-5, with 10 bases identical to TRBD1. J lost 7 bases, V lost 6 bases, and 6 bases had no gene match. This CDR3 has 14 residues. Germline-derived CDR1 and CDR2 are MDHEN and SYDVKM. In DNA form, the CDR3 reads TGTGCCAGCAGCCTGACAGGGGGCGAACAGCCCCAGCATTTT. This codes for CASSLTGGEQPQHF.

This chain links TRBV5-5 with TRBJ2-1, with 7 bases aligning to TRBD1. There are 15 residues in the CDR3. V lost 3 bases to trimming and J lost 6 bases; unmatched junction nucleotides: 9. Germline-derived CDR1 and CDR2 are SGHKS and YYEKEE (reference sequence). The CDR3 loop is CASSYRGPRGNEQFF. The CDR3 DNA sequence: TGTGCCAGCAGCTACAGGGGACCCCGGGGCAATGAGCAGTTCTTC.

V usage is TRBV5-6 and J usage is TRBJ2-7, with D unclear. Germline CDR1 reads SGHDT; CDR2 reads YYEEEE. V was cut by 5 bases and J by 6 bases, with 18 bases left in between. The CDR3 runs 14 residues. The CDR3 loop is CASSPVDVTSEQYF. For the CDR3, the DNA is TGTGCCAGCAGTCCAGTTGACGTCACCTCCGAGCAGTACTTC. Full variable domain (missing parts from reference TRBV5-6 and TRBJ2-7): DAGVTQSPTHLIKTRGQQVTLRCSPKSGHDTVSWYQQALGQGPQFIFQYYEEEERQRGNFPDRFSGHQFPNYSSELNVNALLLGDSALYLCASSPVDVTSEQYFGPGTRLTVT.

The V and J genes are TRBV12-3 or TRBV12-4 and TRBJ2-7; D gene ambiguous. V gave up 6 bases and J gave up 3 bases, with 6 bases separating them. CDR3 length: 11 residues. For the CDR3, the DNA is TGTGCCAGCAGAGTAAACTACGAGCAGTACTTC. Translation gives CASRVNYEQYF.

The chain has TRBV7-2 and TRBJ2-3; D gene unclear. Germline CDR1 and CDR2: SGHTA and FQGNSA. The V end was cut by 5 bases, the J end by 6 bases, with 21 bases between. The CDR3 is made up of 16 amino acids. The CDR3 nucleotides are TGTGCCAGCAGCCCTCACCAGGCCCCTCTTTACGATACGCAGTATTTT. Translation gives CASSPHQAPLYDTQYF.

The chain uses TRBV6-5 and TRBJ1-5, with D perhaps matching TRBD1 (5 bases). The CDR3 spans 13 residues. Per the germline V gene, CDR1 is MNHEY and CDR2 is SVGAGI. V lost 10 bases and J lost 6, with 16 bases in between. The CDR3 loop is CATVGVKGQPQHF. CDR3 DNA: TGTGCCACCGTAGGGGTAAAGGGTCAGCCCCAGCATTTT.

The chain couples TRBV11-2 to TRBJ1-1; TRBD1 agrees at 8 bases. Germline V gives CDR1 SGHAT, CDR2 FQNNGV. CDR3 length: 16 amino acids. J lost 2 bases, V lost 3 bases, and 8 bases had no gene match. CDR3 DNA sequence: TGTGCCAGCAGCTTGGCCGGGACAGGAGCTAACACTGAAGCTTTCTTT. Protein sequence: CASSLAGTGANTEAFF.

The chain recombines TRBV18 with TRBJ2-3; perhaps TRBD2 as D (7 bases). V dropped 3 bases and J dropped 0 bases, with 13 bases sitting between them. Germline loops: CDR1 KGHSH, CDR2 LQKENI. The CDR3 runs to 16 residues. CDR3 sequence: CASSPGGQPSTDTQYF. CDR3 nucleotide sequence: TGTGCCAGCTCACCGGGGGGGCAGCCTAGCACAGATACGCAGTATTTT.

CDR3 sequence: CAWSVQTASRYTF. CDR3 DNA: TGTGCCTGGAGTGTACAAACTGCTTCACGCTACACCTTC. V and J are TRBV30 and TRBJ1-2; no clear D gene. The length of the CDR3 is 13 residues. Trimming cost V 0 bases and J 9 bases, with 14 bases left between them. Germline CDR1 reads GTSNPN; CDR2 reads SVGIG (reference sequence).

This chain links TRBV7-8 with TRBJ1-6, with D perhaps TRBD1 (5 bases). Per germline, CDR1 SGHVS and CDR2 FQNEAQ. This CDR3 is built from 14 residues. V was clipped by 5 bases and J by 9 bases, with 14 bases between them. Written as DNA, the CDR3 is TGTGCCAGCAGCACCGGGACTAGGTCTTCACCCCTCCACTTT. Translating gives CASSTGTRSSPLHF.

The count of this clone is one. The rearrangement links TRBV5-1 to TRBJ1-4; D may be TRBD1 (6 bases). The CDR3 is 14 residues long. V was pared by 1 base and J by 5 bases, with 9 bases between. The germline V gene has CDR1 SGHRS and CDR2 YFSETQ. Here the CDR3 DNA reads TGCGCCAGCAGCTTGACAGGGATGAATGAAAAACTGTTTTTT. This sequence encodes CASSLTGMNEKLFF.

The gene calls are TRBV4-1 and TRBJ1-5; D not certain. Germline values: CDR1 MGHRA, CDR2 YSYEKL. Deletions cut 0 bases from V and 2 bases from J, with 5 bases between. CDR3 length equals 14 residues. The CDR3 DNA sequence: TGCGCCAGCAGCCAAGATTCGGGCAATCAGCCCCAGCATTTT. Protein: CASSQDSGNQPQHF.

This chain links TRBV6-5 with TRBJ1-3; D unclear. CDR3 length equals 14 residues. Deletions cut 8 bases from V and 0 bases from J, with 11 bases between. Germline V gene lookup returns CDR1 MNHEY and CDR2 SVGAGI. Written as DNA, the CDR3 is TGTGCCAGCTCCGGGCAAATCTCTGGAAACACCATATATTTT. Protein: CASSGQISGNTIYF.